Sequencing of this TCR beta chain was carried out in a study of regulatory T cells in long-lasting Graves disease. Combining iRepertoire HTBI primers with Arm-PCR of CDR3 regions, the authors built TCR beta libraries. Original analysis: Identified segments across samples numbered more than 55 TRBV and 14 to 15 TRBJ. From the multiplex PCR reads, TCRdb called clonotypes with MiXCR, one entry per CDR3 protein. The V and J calls and clone size come from TCRdb's table, not from the authors' own analysis. The table has under 500,000 distinct CDR3 sequences, less than 25% seen once. There are 16 residues in the CDR3. From germline, CDR1 is SNHLY and CDR2 FYNNEI. Trimming took off 1 base at V and 1 base at J, with 10 bases between the two ends. The time point denotes: persistent/refractory GD, antithyroid drugs over 5 years with positive TRAb. PBMC RNA was the source of the TCR library. Study-wide findings and caveats: Newly diagnosed patients had higher TCR diversity than persistent Graves' patients did. It was in persistent disease that TRBV28, TRBJ1-2 and TRBJ2-5 were favored.

This clonotype has a handful of counts. No antigen is known for it. This chain joins TRBV2 and TRBJ2-2; D possibly corresponds to TRBD2 (6 bases). The specimen was peripheral blood mononuclear cells (PBMCs), collected when the disease was refractory, from a patient treated with antithyroid drugs. This clonotype was obtained from a female donor with Graves disease. The CDR3 reads CASSEVGSGNTGELFF. For the CDR3, the DNA is TGTGCCAGCAGTGAAGTCGGGAGTGGGAACACCGGGGAGCTGTTTTTT.